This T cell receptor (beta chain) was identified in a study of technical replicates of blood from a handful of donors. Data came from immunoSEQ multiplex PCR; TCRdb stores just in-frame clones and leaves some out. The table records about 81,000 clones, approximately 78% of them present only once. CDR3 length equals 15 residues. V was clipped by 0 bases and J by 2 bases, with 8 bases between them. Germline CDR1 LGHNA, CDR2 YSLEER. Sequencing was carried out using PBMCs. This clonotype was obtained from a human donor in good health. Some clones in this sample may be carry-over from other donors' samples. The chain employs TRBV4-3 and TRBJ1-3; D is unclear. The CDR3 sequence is CASSQDRSTGNTIYF. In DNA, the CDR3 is TGCGCCAGCAGCCAAGACAGGTCTACTGGAAACACCATATATTTT.